The sample holds one count of the clone carrying this T cell receptor beta chain. 60 Vbeta and 13 Jbeta primers were used in PCR. Profiling relied on immunoSEQ multiplex PCR, and the TCRdb table lists in-frame clones only, not all of them. The sample has fewer than 120,000 clones; roughly three quarters are singletons. The data belong to a study of cytomegalovirus exposure and HLA in healthy donors. Sequences were obtained from PBMCs. This TCR derives from a man aged 25-45 years in good health and CMV-seropositive.

The CDR3 loop reads CASSLTGPHPDTQYF. The CDR3, as DNA: TGTGCCAGCAGCTTGACTGGCCCCCACCCAGATACGCAGTATTTT. The rearrangement links TRBV11-2 to TRBJ2-3; no firm D call. The CDR3 contains 15 residues. Germline V gene lookup returns CDR1 SGHAT and CDR2 FQNNGV. V shed 3 bases and J shed 4 bases, with 14 bases lying between them.